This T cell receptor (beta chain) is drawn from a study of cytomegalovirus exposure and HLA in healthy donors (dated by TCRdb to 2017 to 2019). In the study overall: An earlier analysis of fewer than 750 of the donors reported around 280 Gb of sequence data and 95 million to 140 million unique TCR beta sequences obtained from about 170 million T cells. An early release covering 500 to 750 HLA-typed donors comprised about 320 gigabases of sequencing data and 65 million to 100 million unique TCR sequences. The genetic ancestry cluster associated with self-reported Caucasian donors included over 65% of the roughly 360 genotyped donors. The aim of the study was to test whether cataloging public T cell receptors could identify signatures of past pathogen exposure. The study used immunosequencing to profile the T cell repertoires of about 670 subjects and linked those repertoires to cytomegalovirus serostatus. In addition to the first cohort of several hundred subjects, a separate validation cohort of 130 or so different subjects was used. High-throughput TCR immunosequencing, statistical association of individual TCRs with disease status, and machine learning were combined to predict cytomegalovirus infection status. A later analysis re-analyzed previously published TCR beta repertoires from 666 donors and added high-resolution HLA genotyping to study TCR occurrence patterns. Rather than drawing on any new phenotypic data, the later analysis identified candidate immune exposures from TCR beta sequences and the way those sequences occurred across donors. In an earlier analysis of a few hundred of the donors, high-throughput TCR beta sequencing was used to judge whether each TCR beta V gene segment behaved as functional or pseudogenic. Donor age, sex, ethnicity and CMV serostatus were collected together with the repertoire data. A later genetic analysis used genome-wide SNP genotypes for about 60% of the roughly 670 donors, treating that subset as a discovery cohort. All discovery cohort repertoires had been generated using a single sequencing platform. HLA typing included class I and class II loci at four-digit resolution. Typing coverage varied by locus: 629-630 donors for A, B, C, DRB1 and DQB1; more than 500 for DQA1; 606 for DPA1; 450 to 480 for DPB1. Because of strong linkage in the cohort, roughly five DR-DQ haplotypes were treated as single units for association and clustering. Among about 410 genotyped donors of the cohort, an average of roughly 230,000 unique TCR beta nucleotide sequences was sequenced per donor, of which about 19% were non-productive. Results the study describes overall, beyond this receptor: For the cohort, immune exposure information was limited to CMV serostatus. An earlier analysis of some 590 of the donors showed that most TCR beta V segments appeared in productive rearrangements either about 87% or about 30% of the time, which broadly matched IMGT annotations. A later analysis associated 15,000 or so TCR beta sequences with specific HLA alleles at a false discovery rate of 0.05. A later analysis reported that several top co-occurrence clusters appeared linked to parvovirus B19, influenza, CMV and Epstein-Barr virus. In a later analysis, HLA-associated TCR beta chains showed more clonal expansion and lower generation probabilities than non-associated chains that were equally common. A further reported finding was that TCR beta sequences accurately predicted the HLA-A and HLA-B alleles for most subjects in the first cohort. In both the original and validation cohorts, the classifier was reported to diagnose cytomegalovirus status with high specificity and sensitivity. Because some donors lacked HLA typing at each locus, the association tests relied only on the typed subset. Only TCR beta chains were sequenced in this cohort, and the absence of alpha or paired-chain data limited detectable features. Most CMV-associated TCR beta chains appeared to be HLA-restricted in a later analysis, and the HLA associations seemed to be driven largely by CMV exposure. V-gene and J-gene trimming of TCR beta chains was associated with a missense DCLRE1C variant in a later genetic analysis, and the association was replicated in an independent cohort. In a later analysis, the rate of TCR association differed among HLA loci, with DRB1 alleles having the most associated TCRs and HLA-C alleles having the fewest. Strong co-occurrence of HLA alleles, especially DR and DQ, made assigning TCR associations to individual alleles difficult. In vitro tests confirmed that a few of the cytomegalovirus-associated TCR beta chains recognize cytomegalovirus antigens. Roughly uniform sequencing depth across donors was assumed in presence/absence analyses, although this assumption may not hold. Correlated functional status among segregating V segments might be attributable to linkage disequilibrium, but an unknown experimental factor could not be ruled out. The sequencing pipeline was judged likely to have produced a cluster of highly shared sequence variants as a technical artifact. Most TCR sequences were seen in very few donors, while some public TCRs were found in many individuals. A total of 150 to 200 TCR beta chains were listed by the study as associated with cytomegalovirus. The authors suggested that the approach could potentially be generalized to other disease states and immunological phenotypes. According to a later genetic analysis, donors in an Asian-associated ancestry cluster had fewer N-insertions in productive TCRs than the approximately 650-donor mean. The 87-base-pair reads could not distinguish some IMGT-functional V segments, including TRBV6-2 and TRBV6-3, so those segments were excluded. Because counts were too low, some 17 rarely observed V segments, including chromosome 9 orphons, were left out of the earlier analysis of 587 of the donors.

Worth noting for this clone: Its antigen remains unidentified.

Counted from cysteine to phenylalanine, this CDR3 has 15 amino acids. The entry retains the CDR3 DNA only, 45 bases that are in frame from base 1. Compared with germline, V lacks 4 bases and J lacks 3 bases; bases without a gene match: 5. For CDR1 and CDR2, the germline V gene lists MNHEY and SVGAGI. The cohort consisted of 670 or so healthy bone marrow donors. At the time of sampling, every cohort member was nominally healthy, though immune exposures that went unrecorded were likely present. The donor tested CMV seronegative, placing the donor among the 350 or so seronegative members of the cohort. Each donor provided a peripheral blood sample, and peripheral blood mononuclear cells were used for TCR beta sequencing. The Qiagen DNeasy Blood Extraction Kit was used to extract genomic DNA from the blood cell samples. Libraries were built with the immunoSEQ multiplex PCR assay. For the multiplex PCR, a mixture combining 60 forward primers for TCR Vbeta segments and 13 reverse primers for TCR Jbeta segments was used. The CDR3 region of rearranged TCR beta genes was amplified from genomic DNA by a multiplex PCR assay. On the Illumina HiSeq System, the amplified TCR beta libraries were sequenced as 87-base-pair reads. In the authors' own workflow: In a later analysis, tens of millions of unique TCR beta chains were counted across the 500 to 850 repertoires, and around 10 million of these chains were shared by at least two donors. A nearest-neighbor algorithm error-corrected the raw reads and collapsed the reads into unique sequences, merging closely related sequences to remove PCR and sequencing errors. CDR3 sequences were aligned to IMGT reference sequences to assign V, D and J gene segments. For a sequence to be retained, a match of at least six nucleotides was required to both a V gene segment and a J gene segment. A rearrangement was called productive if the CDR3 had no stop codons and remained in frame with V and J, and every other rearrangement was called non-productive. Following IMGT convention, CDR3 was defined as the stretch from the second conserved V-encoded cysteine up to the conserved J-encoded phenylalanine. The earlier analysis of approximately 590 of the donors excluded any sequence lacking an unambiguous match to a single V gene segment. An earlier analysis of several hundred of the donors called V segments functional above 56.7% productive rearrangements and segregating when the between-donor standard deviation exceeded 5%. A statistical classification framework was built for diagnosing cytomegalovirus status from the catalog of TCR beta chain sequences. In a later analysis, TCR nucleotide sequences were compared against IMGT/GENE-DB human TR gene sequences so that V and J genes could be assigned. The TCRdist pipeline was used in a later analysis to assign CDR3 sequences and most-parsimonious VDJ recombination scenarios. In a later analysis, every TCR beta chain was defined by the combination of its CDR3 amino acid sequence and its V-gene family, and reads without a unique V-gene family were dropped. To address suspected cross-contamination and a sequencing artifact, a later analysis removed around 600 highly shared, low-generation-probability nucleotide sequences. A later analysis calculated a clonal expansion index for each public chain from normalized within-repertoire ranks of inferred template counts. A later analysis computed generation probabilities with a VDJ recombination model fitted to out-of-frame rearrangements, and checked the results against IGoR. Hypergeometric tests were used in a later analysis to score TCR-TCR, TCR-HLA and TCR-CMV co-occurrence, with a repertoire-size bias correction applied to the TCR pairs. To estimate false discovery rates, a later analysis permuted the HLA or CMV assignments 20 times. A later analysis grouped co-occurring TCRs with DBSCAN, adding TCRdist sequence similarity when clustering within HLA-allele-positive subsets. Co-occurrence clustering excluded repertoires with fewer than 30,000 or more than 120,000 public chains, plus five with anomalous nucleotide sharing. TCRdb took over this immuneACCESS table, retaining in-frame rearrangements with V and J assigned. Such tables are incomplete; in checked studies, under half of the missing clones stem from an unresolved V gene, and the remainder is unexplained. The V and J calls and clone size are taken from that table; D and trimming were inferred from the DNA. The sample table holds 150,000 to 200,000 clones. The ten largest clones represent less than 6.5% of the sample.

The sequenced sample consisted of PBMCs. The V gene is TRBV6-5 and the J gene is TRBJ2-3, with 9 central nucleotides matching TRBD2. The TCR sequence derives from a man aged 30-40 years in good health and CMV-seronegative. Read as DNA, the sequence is TGTGCCAGCAGTTCCTTAGCGGGGGTGACAGATACGCAGTATTTT. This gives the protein CASSSLAGVTDTQYF.